This TCR beta chain was recovered during a study of cytotoxic CD8 clonotypes in ibrutinib-treated CLL. Study background: Partial responses totalled about 25 and complete responses 2; after median roughly 70 months, roughly 14 remained remitted and approximately twelve progressed. There were, on average, nearly 260,000 productive templates and around 90,000 productive rearrangements per sample.

Regarding the study as a whole: Clonality went up at the time of ibrutinib response, stayed stable in sustained remission, and later dropped back toward its baseline level at progression.

Frozen-stored PBMCs produced around 2.2 micrograms of genomic DNA for TCR beta libraries. Sequencing was performed with immunoSEQ multiplex PCR; in TCRdb, only in-frame clones are kept and a portion is missing. The table includes 110,000 to 150,000 clones, about 78% detected once. Trimming at V came to 4 bases and at J to 3 bases, leaving 7 bases not matched to a gene. The CDR3 extends over 14 amino acids. Germline V lookup: CDR1 SGHRS, CDR2 YFSETQ. Notes on this clone: What it binds is not known.

The chain is built from TRBV5-1 and TRBJ2-7; 7 bases map to TRBD1. Material: PBMCs, obtained after 24 months of ibrutinib treatment. This sequence was found in a human donor with chronic lymphocytic leukemia. This chain's CDR3 is CASSRRDSNYEQYF. The CDR3 DNA sequence: TGCGCCAGCAGCCGCCGGGACAGCAACTACGAGCAGTACTTC.